This T cell receptor (beta chain) came from a study of early T cells in non-severe SARS-CoV-2 infection. Study summary: The sequenced material was bulk RNA from unsorted whole blood, and its chains were unpaired.

Study results and limitations: Private and CD4 specificities were missed by VDJdb matching, which favored anti-spike CD8 responses.

The CDR3 runs 17 residues. The V segment lost 7 bases and the J segment 0 bases; nucleotides outside the gene matches: 9. The V gene's germline CDR1 is DFQATT and CDR2 SNEGSKA (reference sequence). This clonotype showed up many times. Antigen: not known. The TCR library protocol attached unique molecular identifiers to the individual cDNA molecules. TCRdb re-analysed the 5' RACE reads in MiXCR, keeping a single row per CDR3 protein. The sample carries some 29,000 distinct CDR3 sequences, 5.7% recorded once. Sequencing was done on a sample of whole blood. The sequence came from an adult who was a healthcare worker with PCR-confirmed SARS-CoV-2 infection or an uninfected control (not recorded which). The rearrangement links TRBV20-1 to TRBJ2-1, with TRBD2 matching over 13 bases. CDR3 sequence: CSDPLAGGPASYNEQFF. In DNA, the CDR3 is TGCAGTGACCCACTAGCGGGGGGGCCCGCCTCCTACAATGAGCAGTTCTTC.